This entry lists 15 T cell receptor beta chains sequenced from one sample in a study of persistence of HIV-infected CD4 T cells. These receptors' antigens are unknown. Sequencing used immunoSEQ version 4 in survey mode. Here immunoSEQ multiplex PCR was the method, and the copy in TCRdb shows in-frame clones only, minus some. The sample includes 20,000 to 25,000 clones, approximately 79% of them seen just once. Overlapping HIV-1 Gag 15-mer peptides at roughly 1 ug per peptide per mL were used. Sorting selected CD4+ T cells upregulating both CD40 ligand and CD69. The input for sequencing was CD4+ T cells sorted from PBMCs after roughly 18-hour stimulation, taken from a patient who received antiretroviral therapy. Every receptor here comes from an adult man with HIV who was CMV-seropositive.

The chain recombines TRBV19 with TRBJ1-5, with D uncertain. Trimming took off 5 bases at V and 0 bases at J, with 8 bases between the two ends. Germline loops: CDR1 LNHDA, CDR2 SQIVND (reference sequence). The CDR3 runs to 14 residues. Here the CDR3 reads CASSQLYSNQPQHF. The DNA of the CDR3 is TGTGCCAGTAGTCAGCTTTATAGCAATCAGCCCCAGCATTTT.

This chain links TRBV5-1 with TRBJ1-5; TRBD1 matches at 11 bases. The germline V gene has CDR1 SGHRS and CDR2 YFSETQ. V lost 5 bases to trimming and J lost 5 bases; unmatched junction nucleotides: 3. This CDR3 spans 14 amino acids. Written as DNA, the CDR3 is TGCGCCAGCAGATCGGGACAGGGGGATCAGCCCCAGCATTTT. This encodes CASRSGQGDQPQHF.

The chain recombines TRBV28 with TRBJ2-7, with D possibly TRBD2 on 6 matching bases. The CDR3 covers 12 residues. With 8 bases removed from V and 6 bases from J, the gap between germline ends came to 14 bases. Germline V lookup: CDR1 MDHEN, CDR2 SYDVKM. CDR3 DNA: TGTGCCAGCCAGAGGACGGGGGTCGAGCAGTACTTC. The encoded protein is CASQRTGVEQYF.

V is TRBV10-2 and J is TRBJ2-7; D ambiguous. Germline CDR1 and CDR2: WSHSY and SAAADI. This CDR3 spans 12 amino acids. Trimming cost V 4 bases and J 5 bases, with 9 bases left between them. CDR3 sequence reads: CASSAQGNEQYF. In nucleotides, the CDR3 is TGCGCCAGCAGTGCCCAAGGGAACGAGCAGTACTTC.

The V call is TRBV7-9, the J call TRBJ2-2; weak D call: TRBD1 (5 bases). CDR3 length: 17 residues. Germline V CDR1 and CDR2: SEHNR, FQNEAQ (reference sequence). V lost 4 bases and J lost 6, with 21 bases in between. The CDR3 DNA is TGTGCCAGCAGCTCCCCAGGGCTCGGGCGGTTAGCCGGGGAGCTGTTTTTT. The encoded protein is CASSSPGLGRLAGELFF. Complete variable domain (other parts from reference TRBV7-9 and TRBJ2-2): DTGVSQNPRHKITKRGQNVTFRCDPISEHNRLYWYRQTLGQGPEFLTYFQNEAQLEKSRLLSDRFSAERPKGSFSTLEIQRTEQGDSAMYLCASSSPGLGRLAGELFFGEGSRLTVL.

The chain recombines TRBV18 with TRBJ2-7; no clear D gene. Trimming left V 3 bases short and J 3 bases short, with 12 bases between. The CDR3 consists of 14 residues. Germline V gene lookup returns CDR1 KGHSH and CDR2 LQKENI. CDR3 loop: CASSPKLEGYEQYF. The DNA of the CDR3 is TGTGCCAGCTCACCTAAGTTAGAAGGCTACGAGCAGTACTTC.

This chain uses TRBV6-5 with TRBJ2-2; 7 bases fit TRBD2. Trimming removed 1 base from V and 1 base from J; junction bases left unmatched: 0. There are 15 residues in the CDR3. Germline V gene sequence: CDR1 MNHEY, CDR2 SVGAGI. CDR3 nucleotide sequence: TGTGCCAGCAGTTACTGGGGGGGGAACACCGGGGAGCTGTTTTTT. Its translation is CASSYWGGNTGELFF.

The chain couples TRBV5-1 to TRBJ2-2; D is undetermined. Looked up from germline, CDR1 is SGHRS and CDR2 is YFSETQ. V lost 7 bases, J lost 0 bases, and 10 bases lay in between. CDR3 length: 14 residues. CDR3 nucleotide sequence: TGCGCCAGCCATCGAGCCCCGAACACCGGGGAGCTGTTTTTT. As protein: CASHRAPNTGELFF.

This chain links TRBV2 with TRBJ2-2, with unresolved D. The CDR3 covers 13 residues. CDR1 is SNHLY, CDR2 FYNNEI, per germline. V shed 8 bases and J shed 0 bases, with 7 bases lying between them. The CDR3 loop reads CASGTTNTGELFF. CDR3 nucleotide sequence: TGTGCCAGCGGAACAACGAACACCGGGGAGCTGTTTTTT.

V is TRBV2 and J is TRBJ1-6, with TRBD1 matching 8 bases. V trimming: 7 bases; J trimming: 9 bases; junction bases outside the gene matches: 8. The CDR3 is made up of 14 amino acids. Germline V gives CDR1 SNHLY, CDR2 FYNNEI. The CDR3 DNA reads TGTGCCAGCATCCCGGACAGGGTCGGTTCACCCCTCCACTTT. This gives the protein CASIPDRVGSPLHF.

The chain links TRBV9 to TRBJ2-7; perhaps TRBD2 as D (6 bases). Trimming took 0 bases from V and 9 from J, leaving 10 bases between them. This CDR3 contains 12 residues. CDR1 is SGDLS, CDR2 YYNGEE, per germline. The CDR3 is CASSVVGGRQYF. For the CDR3, the DNA is TGTGCCAGCAGCGTAGTGGGGGGAAGGCAGTACTTC. The full variable domain, completed using reference TRBV9 and TRBJ2-7, is DSGVTQTPKHLITATGQRVTLRCSPRSGDLSVYWYQQSLDQGLQFLIQYYNGEERAKGNILERFSAQQFPDLHSELNLSSLELGDSALYFCASSVVGGRQYFGPGTRLTVT.

The rearrangement joins TRBV19 to TRBJ1-2; D is possibly TRBD1 (5 bases). From germline, CDR1 is LNHDA and CDR2 SQIVND (reference sequence). V was pared by 4 bases and J by 6 bases, with 15 bases between. This CDR3 has 14 residues. The CDR3 reads CASSTLRGGDGYTF. In nucleotides, the CDR3 is TGTGCCAGTAGTACGCTGAGGGGAGGGGATGGCTACACCTTC.

The chain recombines TRBV12-3 or TRBV12-4 with TRBJ2-7; D gene ambiguous. The CDR3 length is 12 residues. V lost 5 bases, J lost 2 bases, and 7 bases lay in between. As DNA, the CDR3 is TGTGCCAGCAGTCCCTCGGCCTACGAGCAGTACTTC. It is translated as CASSPSAYEQYF.

The chain's CDR3 is CASSLSPGTGSPLHF. CDR3 coding DNA: TGTGCCAGCAGTTTATCCCCCGGGACAGGTTCACCCCTCCACTTT. V gene TRBV28 combines with J gene TRBJ1-6; 8 bases are a match to TRBD1. V shed 1 base and J 9 bases; nucleotides not matched to a gene: 5. The CDR3 covers 15 residues. The germline gives CDR1 MDHEN, CDR2 SYDVKM.

This clone was seen just once. V is TRBV28 and J is TRBJ1-4, with TRBD1 as a possible D gene (5 bases). Trimming removed 5 bases at V and 5 bases at J, with 9 bases between. Germline V gene sequence: CDR1 MDHEN, CDR2 SYDVKM. The CDR3 is made up of 13 amino acids. This chain's CDR3 is CASSRQQNEKLFF. The CDR3 DNA is TGTGCCAGCAGTAGACAGCAAAATGAAAAACTGTTTTTT.